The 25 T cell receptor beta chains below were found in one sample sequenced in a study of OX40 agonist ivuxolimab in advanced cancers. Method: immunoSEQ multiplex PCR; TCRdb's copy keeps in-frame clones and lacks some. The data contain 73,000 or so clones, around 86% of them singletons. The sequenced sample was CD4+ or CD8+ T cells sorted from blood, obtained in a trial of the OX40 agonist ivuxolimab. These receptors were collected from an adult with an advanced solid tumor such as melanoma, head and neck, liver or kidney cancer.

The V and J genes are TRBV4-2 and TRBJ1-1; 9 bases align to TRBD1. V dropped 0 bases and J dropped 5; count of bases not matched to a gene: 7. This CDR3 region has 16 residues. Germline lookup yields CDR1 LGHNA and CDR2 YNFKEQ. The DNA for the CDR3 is TGTGCCAGCAGCCAAGAGACAGGGGGGACGGGTACTGAAGCTTTCTTT. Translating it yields CASSQETGGTGTEAFF.

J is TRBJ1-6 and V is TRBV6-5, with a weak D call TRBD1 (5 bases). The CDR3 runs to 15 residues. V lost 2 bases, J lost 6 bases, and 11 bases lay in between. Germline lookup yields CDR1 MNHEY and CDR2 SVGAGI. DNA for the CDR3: TGTGCCAGCAGTTACGACAACAGGTTTAATTCACCCCTCCACTTT. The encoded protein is CASSYDNRFNSPLHF.

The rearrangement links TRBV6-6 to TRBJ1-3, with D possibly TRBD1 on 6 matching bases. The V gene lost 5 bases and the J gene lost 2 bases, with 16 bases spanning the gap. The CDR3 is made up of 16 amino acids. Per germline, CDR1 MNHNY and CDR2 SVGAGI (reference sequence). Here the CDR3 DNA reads TGTGCCAGCAGTCCTAGGACAGCCGGAGCTGGAAACACCATATATTTT. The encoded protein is CASSPRTAGAGNTIYF.

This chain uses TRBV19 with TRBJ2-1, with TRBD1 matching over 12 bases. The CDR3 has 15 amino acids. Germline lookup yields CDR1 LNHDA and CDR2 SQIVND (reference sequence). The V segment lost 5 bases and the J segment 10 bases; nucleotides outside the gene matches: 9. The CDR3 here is CASSGPGQGAAEQFF. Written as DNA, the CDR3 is TGTGCCAGTAGTGGACCGGGACAGGGGGCGGCCGAGCAGTTCTTC.

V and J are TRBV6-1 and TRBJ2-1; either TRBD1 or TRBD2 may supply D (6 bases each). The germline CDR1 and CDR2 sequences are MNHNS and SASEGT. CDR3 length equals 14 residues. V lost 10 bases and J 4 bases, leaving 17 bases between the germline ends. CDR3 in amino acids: CAISTGRSYNEQFF. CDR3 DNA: TGTGCCATATCCACAGGGAGGTCTTACAATGAGCAGTTCTTC.

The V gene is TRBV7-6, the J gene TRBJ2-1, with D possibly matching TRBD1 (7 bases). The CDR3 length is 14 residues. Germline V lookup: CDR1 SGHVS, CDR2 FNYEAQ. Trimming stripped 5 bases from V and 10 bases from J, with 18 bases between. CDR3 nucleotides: TGTGCCAGCAGCCCCGAGACAGGGACTCACGAGCAGTTCTTC. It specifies CASSPETGTHEQFF.

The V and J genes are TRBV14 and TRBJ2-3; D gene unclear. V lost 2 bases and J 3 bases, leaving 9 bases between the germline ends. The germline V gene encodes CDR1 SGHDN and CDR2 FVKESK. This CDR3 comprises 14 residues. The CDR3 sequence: CASSQRARTDTQYF. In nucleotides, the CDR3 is TGTGCCAGCAGCCAAAGGGCTAGGACAGATACGCAGTATTTT. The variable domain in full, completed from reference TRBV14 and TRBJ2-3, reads EAGVTQFPSHSVIEKGQTVTLRCDPISGHDNLYWYRRVMGKEIKFLLHFVKESKQDESGMPNNRFLAERTGGTYSTLKVQPAELEDSGVYFCASSQRARTDTQYFGPGTRLTVL.

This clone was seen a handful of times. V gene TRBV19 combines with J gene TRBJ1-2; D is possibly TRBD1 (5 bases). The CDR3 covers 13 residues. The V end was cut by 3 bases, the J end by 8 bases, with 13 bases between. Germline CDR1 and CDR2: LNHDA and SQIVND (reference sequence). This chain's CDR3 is CASSIRDLGGYTF. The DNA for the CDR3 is TGTGCCAGTAGTATCCGGGACCTGGGGGGCTACACCTTC.

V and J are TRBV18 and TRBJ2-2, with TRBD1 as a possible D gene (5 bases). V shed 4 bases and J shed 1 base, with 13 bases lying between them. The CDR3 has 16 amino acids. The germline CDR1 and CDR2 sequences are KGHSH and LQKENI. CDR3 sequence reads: CASSLRQTMNTGELFF. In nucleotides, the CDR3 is TGTGCCAGCTCACTAAGACAGACCATGAACACCGGGGAGCTGTTTTTT.

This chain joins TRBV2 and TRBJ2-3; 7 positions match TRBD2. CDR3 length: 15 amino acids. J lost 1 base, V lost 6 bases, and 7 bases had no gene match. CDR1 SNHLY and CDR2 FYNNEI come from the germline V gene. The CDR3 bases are TGTGCCAGCAGCTCCGGGGCGGGGGGCACAGATACGCAGTATTTT. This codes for CASSSGAGGTDTQYF.

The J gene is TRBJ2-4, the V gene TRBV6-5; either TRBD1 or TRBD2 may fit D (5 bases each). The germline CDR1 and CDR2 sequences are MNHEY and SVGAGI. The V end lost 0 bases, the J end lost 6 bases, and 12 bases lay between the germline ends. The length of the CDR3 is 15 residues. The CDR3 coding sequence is TGTGCCAGCAGTTACTCAGGGGAGAGGACAAACATTCAGTACTTC. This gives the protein CASSYSGERTNIQYF.

The CDR3 loop reads CASSTIRTTLHF. In DNA form, the CDR3 reads TGTGCCAGCAGCACGATAAGGACCACCCTCCACTTT. The chain employs TRBV5-8 and TRBJ1-6; D is undetermined. This CDR3 is built from 12 residues. Germline CDR1 is SGHTS and CDR2 is YDEGEE. The ends were cut back, 4 bases at V and 14 bases at J, with 13 bases in the middle.

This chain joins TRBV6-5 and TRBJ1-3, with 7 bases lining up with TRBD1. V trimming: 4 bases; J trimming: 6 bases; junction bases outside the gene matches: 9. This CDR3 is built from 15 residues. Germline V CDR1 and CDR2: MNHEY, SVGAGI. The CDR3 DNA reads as TGTGCCAGCAGTTCCGCCGGACAGGTTGAAAACACCATATATTTT. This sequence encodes CASSSAGQVENTIYF.

Here the CDR3 reads CASRSGAQTNEQFF. The CDR3 DNA reads as TGTGCCAGCAGGTCGGGAGCTCAAACCAATGAGCAGTTCTTC. The chain uses TRBV11-3 and TRBJ2-1, with a tentative D call TRBD2 (6 bases). Germline V gene sequence: CDR1 SGHNT, CDR2 YENEEA. The CDR3 covers 14 residues. Trimming left V 6 bases short and J 6 bases short, with 15 bases between.

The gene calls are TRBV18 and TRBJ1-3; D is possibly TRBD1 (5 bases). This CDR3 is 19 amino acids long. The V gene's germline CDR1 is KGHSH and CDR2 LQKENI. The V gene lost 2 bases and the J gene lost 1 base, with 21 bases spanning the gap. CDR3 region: CASSPSLGSTGRSGNTIYF. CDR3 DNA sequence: TGTGCCAGCTCACCATCCCTCGGCAGTACAGGTCGGTCTGGAAACACCATATATTTT.

CDR3: CASSLEGSPHYEQFF. In DNA form, the CDR3 reads TGTGCCAGCAGCCTCGAGGGGTCCCCGCACTATGAGCAGTTCTTC. The rearrangement uses TRBV6-6 and TRBJ2-1; the D call may be TRBD1 or TRBD2 (5 bases each). Per germline, CDR1 MNHNY and CDR2 SVGAGI (reference sequence). Trimming shortened V by 6 bases and J by 8 bases, and 20 bases separated the two germline ends. CDR3 length: 15 amino acids.

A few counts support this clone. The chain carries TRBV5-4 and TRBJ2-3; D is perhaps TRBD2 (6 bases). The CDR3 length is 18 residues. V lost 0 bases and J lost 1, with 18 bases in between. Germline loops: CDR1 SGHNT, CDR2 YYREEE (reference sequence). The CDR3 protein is CASSLGAGPTSRTDTQYF. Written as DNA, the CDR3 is TGTGCCAGCAGCTTGGGGGCGGGGCCGACCTCTCGCACAGATACGCAGTATTTT. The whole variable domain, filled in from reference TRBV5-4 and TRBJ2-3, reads ETGVTQSPTHLIKTRGQQVTLRCSSQSGHNTVSWYQQALGQGPQFIFQYYREEENGRGNFPPRFSGLQFPNYSSELNVNALELDDSALYLCASSLGAGPTSRTDTQYFGPGTRLTVL.

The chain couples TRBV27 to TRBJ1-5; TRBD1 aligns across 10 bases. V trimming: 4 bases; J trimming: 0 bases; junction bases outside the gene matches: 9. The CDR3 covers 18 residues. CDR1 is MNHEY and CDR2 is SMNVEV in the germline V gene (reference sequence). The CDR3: CASSSGQGSDYSNQPQHF. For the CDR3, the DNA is TGTGCCAGCAGTTCGGGACAGGGGTCCGATTATAGCAATCAGCCCCAGCATTTT.

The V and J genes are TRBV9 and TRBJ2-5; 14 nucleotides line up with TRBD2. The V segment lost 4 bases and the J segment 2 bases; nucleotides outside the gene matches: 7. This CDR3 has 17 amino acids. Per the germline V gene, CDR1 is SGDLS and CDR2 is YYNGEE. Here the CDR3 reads CASSIGTSGRSQETQYF. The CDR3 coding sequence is TGTGCCAGCAGCATTGGGACTAGCGGGAGAAGTCAAGAGACCCAGTACTTC.

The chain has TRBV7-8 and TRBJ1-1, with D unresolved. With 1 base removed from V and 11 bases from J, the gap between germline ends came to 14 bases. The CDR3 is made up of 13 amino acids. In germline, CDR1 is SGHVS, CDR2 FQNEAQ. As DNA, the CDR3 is TGTGCCAGCAGCTTAGAGTTGGCCCAGGAGGCTTTCTTT. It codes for CASSLELAQEAFF.

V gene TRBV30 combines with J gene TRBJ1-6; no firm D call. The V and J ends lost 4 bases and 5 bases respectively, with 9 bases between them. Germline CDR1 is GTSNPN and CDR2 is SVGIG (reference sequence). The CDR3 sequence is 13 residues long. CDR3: CAWTGRNNSPLHF. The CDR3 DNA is TGTGCCTGGACAGGACGGAATAATTCACCCCTCCACTTT.

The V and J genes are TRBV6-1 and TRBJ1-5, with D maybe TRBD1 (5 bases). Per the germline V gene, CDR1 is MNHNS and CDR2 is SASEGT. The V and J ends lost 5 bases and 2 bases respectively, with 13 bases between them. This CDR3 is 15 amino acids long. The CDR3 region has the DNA TGTGCCAGCAGTCTCGTGGGGGGTGGCAATCAGCCCCAGCATTTT. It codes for CASSLVGGGNQPQHF.

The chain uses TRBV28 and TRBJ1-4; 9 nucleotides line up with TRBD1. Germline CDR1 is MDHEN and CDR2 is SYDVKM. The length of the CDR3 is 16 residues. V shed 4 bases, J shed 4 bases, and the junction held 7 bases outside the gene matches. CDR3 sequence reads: CASSSGTGNGNEKLFF. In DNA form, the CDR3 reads TGTGCCAGCAGTTCCGGGACAGGGAACGGTAATGAAAAACTGTTTTTT. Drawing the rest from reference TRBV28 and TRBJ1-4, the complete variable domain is DVKVTQSSRYLVKRTGEKVFLECVQDMDHENMFWYRQDPGLGLRLIYFSYDVKMKEKGDIPEGYSVSREKKERFSLILESASTNQTSMYLCASSSGTGNGNEKLFFGSGTQLSVL.

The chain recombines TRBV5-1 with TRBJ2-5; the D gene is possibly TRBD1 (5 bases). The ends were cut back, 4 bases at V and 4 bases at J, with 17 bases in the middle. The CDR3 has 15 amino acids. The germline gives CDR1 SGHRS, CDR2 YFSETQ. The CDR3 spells CASSRRQFGLETQYF. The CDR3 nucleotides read TGCGCCAGCAGCCGCAGACAGTTTGGCCTAGAGACCCAGTACTTC.

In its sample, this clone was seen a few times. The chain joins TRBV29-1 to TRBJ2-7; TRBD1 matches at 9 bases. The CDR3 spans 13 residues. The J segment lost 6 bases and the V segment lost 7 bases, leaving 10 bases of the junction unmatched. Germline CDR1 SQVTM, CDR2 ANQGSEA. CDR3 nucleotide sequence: TGCAGCGCCCAACTGGGACAGGGAAGCGAGCAGTACTTC. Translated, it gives CSAQLGQGSEQYF.